The 14 T cell receptor beta chains presented below share a single source sample, sequenced in a study of blood T cell repertoires in COVID-19. Sequencing was performed with immunoSEQ multiplex PCR; in TCRdb, only in-frame clones are kept and a portion is missing. The data show 350,000 to 400,000 clones, with 88% seen just once and 1.2% held by the top ten. Material for sequencing was PBMCs or T cells enriched from blood (not recorded which). The receptors were sampled from a woman younger than 35 who had recovered from COVID-19.

The V gene is TRBV5-1, the J gene TRBJ2-2, with D perhaps matching TRBD2 (6 bases). CDR1 is SGHRS, CDR2 YFSETQ, per germline. The CDR3 is 16 residues long. Trimming pared 2 bases from V and 1 base from J, leaving 12 bases between. DNA for the CDR3: TGCGCCAGCAGCTTAGGCGGGACTCGGAACACCGGGGAGCTGTTTTTT. Protein product: CASSLGGTRNTGELFF.

There are many counts of this clone. The chain is built from TRBV5-1 and TRBJ2-7; D is perhaps TRBD1 (6 bases). The CDR3 is 13 residues long. V lost 3 bases and J lost 0, with 7 bases in between. Per germline, CDR1 SGHRS and CDR2 YFSETQ. CDR3 sequence (DNA): TGCGCCAGCAGCTGGACAGTCTCCTACGAGCAGTACTTC. This translates into CASSWTVSYEQYF.

The chain employs TRBV30 and TRBJ1-6, with 7 bases matching TRBD1. The V and J ends lost 5 bases and 4 bases, in that order; junction bases with no gene match: 8. Germline V gives CDR1 GTSNPN, CDR2 SVGIG (reference sequence). The CDR3 sequence is 15 residues long. CDR3 DNA sequence: TGTGCCTGGGACCACAGGGGAGCATATAATTCACCCCTCCACTTT. Translation gives CAWDHRGAYNSPLHF.

The CDR3 here is CASSAHRGVEAFF. The CDR3 DNA sequence: TGTGCCAGCAGCGCCCATCGGGGAGTTGAAGCTTTCTTT. J is TRBJ1-1 and V is TRBV7-3; no clear D gene. The germline V and J ends were trimmed by 5 bases and 7 bases, with 14 bases remaining between them. In germline, CDR1 is SGHTA, CDR2 FQGTGA. This CDR3 comprises 13 residues.

This clone was seen only once. This chain links TRBV5-4 with TRBJ2-6; D is unclear. The CDR3 is 13 residues long. Trimming shortened V by 6 bases and J by 0 bases, and 4 bases separated the two germline ends. Germline V lookup: CDR1 SGHNT, CDR2 YYREEE (reference sequence). This CDR3 reads CASISSGANVLTF. CDR3 sequence (DNA): TGTGCCAGCATCAGCTCTGGGGCCAACGTCCTGACTTTC.

V usage is TRBV6-5 and J usage is TRBJ2-7; the D gene is possibly TRBD2 (6 bases). V shed 8 bases and J shed 6 bases, with 14 bases lying between them. The CDR3 runs 12 residues. Germline lookup yields CDR1 MNHEY and CDR2 SVGAGI. CDR3 region: CASGSPRGEQYF. CDR3 nucleotides: TGTGCCAGCGGCTCCCCGCGGGGCGAGCAGTACTTC.

The chain recombines TRBV6-1 with TRBJ2-1; the match to TRBD2 covers 12 bases. Germline CDR1 is MNHNS and CDR2 is SASEGT. V lost 4 bases to trimming and J lost 0 bases; unmatched junction nucleotides: 7. The CDR3 sequence is 18 residues long. CDR3 nucleotide sequence: TGTGCCAGCAGTGTTTGGCTAGCGGGGGGGAGCTCCTACAATGAGCAGTTCTTC. Encoded protein: CASSVWLAGGSSYNEQFF.

The rearrangement joins TRBV19 to TRBJ2-1; 8 bases are shared with TRBD1. The CDR3 spans 15 residues. The V gene's germline CDR1 is LNHDA and CDR2 SQIVND (reference sequence). Trimming took 7 bases from V and 6 from J; bases not matched to a gene: 11. The CDR3 nucleotides read TGTGCCAGTACCTTGGACAGGGTCAACGGCAATGAGCAGTTCTTC. It encodes CASTLDRVNGNEQFF.

This clone turned up a few times. The chain recombines TRBV6-5 with TRBJ2-2, with 7 bases lining up with TRBD1. J gave up 2 bases and V 4 bases, and 7 bases lay outside the gene matches. This CDR3 is 16 amino acids long. Germline V gene data show CDR1 as MNHEY and CDR2 as SVGAGI. The CDR3 reads CASSFRDSENTGELFF. CDR3 nucleotide sequence: TGTGCCAGCAGTTTCCGGGACAGCGAAAACACCGGGGAGCTGTTTTTT.

CDR3 nucleotides: TGTGCCAGCAGCTTGAGGACAGGGTTGTACAATGAGCAGTTCTTC. It yields the protein CASSLRTGLYNEQFF. The chain combines TRBV7-6 with TRBJ2-1, with 8 bases aligning to TRBD1. Germline V CDR1 and CDR2: SGHVS, FNYEAQ. The V gene end was trimmed by 3 bases and the J gene end by 4 bases; junction bases not matched to a gene: 5. The CDR3 sequence is 15 residues long.

The CDR3 loop reads CASRRGGTDTQYF. The CDR3 DNA follows: TGTGCCAGCAGGAGGGGGGGGACAGATACGCAGTATTTT. This chain links TRBV2 with TRBJ2-3, with a weak D call TRBD2 (7 bases). Germline loops: CDR1 SNHLY, CDR2 FYNNEI. Deletions cut 6 bases from V and 3 bases from J, with 10 bases between. The CDR3 runs to 13 residues.

The chain joins TRBV28 to TRBJ1-6; the D gene is possibly TRBD1 (6 bases). The CDR3 has 14 amino acids. CDR1 and CDR2 from the germline V gene are MDHEN and SYDVKM. V gave up 6 bases and J gave up 6 bases, with 12 bases separating them. The CDR3 region has the DNA TGTGCCAGCAGCTTAAAAGGGGGTAATTCACCCCTCCACTTT. This codes for CASSLKGGNSPLHF.

The chain uses TRBV12-3 or TRBV12-4 and TRBJ1-2; no clear D gene. The CDR3 covers 13 residues. V was trimmed by 3 bases and J by 2 bases, leaving 7 bases between them. CDR3 amino acids: CASSFKQNYGYTF. CDR3 DNA sequence: TGTGCCAGCAGTTTTAAACAGAACTATGGCTACACCTTC.

The chain joins TRBV18 to TRBJ2-1; 12 nucleotides line up with TRBD2. V gave up 2 bases and J gave up 8 bases; unmatched junction bases: 13. Germline loops: CDR1 KGHSH, CDR2 LQKENI. This CDR3 is 18 amino acids long. This CDR3 is CASSPYWTSGALQDEQFF. For the CDR3, the DNA is TGTGCCAGCTCACCATATTGGACTAGCGGGGCCTTACAGGATGAGCAGTTCTTC. Full variable domain (outside the CDR3, taken from reference TRBV18 and TRBJ2-1): NAGVMQNPRHLVRRRGQEARLRCSPMKGHSHVYWYRQLPEEGLKFMVYLQKENIIDESGMPKERFSAEFPKEGPSILRIQQVVRGDSAAYFCASSPYWTSGALQDEQFFGPGTRLTVL.